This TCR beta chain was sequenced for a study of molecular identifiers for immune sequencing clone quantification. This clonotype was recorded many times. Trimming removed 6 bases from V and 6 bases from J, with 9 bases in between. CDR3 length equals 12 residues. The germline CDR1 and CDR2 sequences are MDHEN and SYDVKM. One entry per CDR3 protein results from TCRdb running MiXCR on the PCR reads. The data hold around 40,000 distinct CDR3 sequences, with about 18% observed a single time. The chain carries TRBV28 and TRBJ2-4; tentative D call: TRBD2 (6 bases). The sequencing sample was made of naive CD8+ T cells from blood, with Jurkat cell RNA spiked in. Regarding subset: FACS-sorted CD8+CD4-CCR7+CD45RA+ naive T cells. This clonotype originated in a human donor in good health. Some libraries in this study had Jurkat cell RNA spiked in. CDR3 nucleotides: TGTGCCAGCAGCTACGGGGGAAACATTCAGTACTTC. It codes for CASSYGGNIQYF.